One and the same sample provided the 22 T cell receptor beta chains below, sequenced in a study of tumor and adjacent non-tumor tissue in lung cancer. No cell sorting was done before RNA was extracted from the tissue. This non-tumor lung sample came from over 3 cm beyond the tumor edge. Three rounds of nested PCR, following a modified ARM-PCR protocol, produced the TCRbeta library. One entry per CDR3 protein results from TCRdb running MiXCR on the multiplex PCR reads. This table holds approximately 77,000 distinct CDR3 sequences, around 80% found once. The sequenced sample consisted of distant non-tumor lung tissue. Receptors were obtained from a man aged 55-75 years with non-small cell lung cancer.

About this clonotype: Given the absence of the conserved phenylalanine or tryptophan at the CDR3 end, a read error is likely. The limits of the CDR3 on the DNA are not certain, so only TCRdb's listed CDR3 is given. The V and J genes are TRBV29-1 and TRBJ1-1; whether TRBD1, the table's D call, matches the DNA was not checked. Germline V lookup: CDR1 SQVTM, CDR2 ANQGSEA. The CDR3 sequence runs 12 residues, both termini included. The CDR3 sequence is CSVQEGETEDFV.

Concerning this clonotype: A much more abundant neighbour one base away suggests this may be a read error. CDR3 in DNA: TGCGCCAGCAGTGATTCGGAAATCGGGGAGCTGTTTTTT. Protein sequence: CASSDSEIGELFF. The rearrangement uses TRBV10-2 and TRBJ2-2; D remains unclear. V was shortened by 3 bases and J by 7 bases, with 9 bases between the two germline ends. CDR3 length: 13 residues. The germline CDR1 and CDR2 sequences are WSHSY and SAAADI.

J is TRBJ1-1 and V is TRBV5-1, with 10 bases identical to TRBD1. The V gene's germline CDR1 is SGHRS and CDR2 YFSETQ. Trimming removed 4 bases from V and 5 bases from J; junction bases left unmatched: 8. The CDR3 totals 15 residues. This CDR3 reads CASSLLTGGETEAFF. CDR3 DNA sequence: TGCGCCAGCAGCCTCCTGACAGGGGGCGAGACTGAAGCTTTCTTT. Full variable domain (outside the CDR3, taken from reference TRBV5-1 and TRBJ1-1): KAGVTQTPRYLIKTRGQQVTLSCSPISGHRSVSWYQQTPGQGLQFLFEYFSETQRNKGNFPGRFSGRQFSNSRSEMNVSTLELGDSALYLCASSLLTGGETEAFFGQGTRLTVV.

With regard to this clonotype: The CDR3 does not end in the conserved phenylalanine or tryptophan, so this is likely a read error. CDR3 loop: CASSQGSSDQPQHV. In DNA, the CDR3 is TGTGCCAGCAGCCAAGGGAGTAGCGATCAGCCCCAGCATGTT. V usage is TRBV4-2 and J usage is TRBJ1-5, with unresolved D. The V gene's germline CDR1 is LGHNA and CDR2 YNFKEQ. The CDR3 loop spans 14 amino acids.

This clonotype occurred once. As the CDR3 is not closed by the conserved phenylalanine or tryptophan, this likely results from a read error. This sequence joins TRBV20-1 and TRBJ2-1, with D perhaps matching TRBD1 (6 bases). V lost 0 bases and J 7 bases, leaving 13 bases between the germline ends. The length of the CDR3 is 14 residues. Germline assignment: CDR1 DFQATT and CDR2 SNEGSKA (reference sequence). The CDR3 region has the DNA TGCAGTGCTAGAGATGTAGGGGGAAGGAATGAGCAGTTCTCC. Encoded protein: CSARDVGGRNEQFS.

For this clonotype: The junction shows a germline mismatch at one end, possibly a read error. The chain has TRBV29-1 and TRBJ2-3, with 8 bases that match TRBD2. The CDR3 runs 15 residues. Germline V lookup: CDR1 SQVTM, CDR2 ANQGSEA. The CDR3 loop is CSVTRSSGSIDTQYF. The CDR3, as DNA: TGCAGCGTTACGAGATCGAGCGGGAGCATAGATACGCAGTATTTT.

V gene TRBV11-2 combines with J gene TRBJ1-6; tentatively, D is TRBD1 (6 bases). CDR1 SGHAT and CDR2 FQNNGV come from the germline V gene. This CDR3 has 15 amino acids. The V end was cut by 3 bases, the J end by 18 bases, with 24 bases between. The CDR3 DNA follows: TGTGCCAGCAGCTTGGACAGAAGATATAATTCACCCTCCCACTTT. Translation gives CASSLDRRYNSPSHF.

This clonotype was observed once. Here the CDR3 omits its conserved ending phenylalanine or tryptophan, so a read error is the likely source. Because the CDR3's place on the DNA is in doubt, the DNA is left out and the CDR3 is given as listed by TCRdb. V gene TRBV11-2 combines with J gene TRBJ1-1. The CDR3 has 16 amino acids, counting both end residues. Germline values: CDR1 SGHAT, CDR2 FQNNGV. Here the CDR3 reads CASSLGTVVRDTESFL.

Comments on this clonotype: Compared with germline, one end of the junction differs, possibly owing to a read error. CDR3 in amino acids: CVSGRSAGELFF. In DNA, the CDR3 is TGTGTCAGCGGCCGGTCGGCCGGGGAGCTGTTTTTT. The chain recombines TRBV13 with TRBJ2-2; the D gene is possibly TRBD2 (5 bases). The CDR3 loop spans 12 amino acids. Germline V gene sequence: CDR1 PRHDT, CDR2 FYEKMQ (reference sequence).

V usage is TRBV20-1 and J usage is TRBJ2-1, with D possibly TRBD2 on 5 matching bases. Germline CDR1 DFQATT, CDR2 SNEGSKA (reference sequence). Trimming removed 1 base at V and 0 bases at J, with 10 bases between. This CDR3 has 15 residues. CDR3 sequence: CSARGLSYSYNEQFF. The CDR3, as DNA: TGCAGTGCTAGAGGACTATCGTACTCCTACAATGAGCAGTTCTTC.

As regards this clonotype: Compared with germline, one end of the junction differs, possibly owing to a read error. The CDR3 region has the DNA TGTGTAAGCAGATCTACAGGGGAAGAGACTCAGTACTTC. Residues: CVSRSTGEETQYF. The chain links TRBV11-2 to TRBJ2-5, with 7 nucleotides matching TRBD1. The V gene's germline CDR1 is SGHAT and CDR2 FQNNGV. The length of the CDR3 is 13 residues.

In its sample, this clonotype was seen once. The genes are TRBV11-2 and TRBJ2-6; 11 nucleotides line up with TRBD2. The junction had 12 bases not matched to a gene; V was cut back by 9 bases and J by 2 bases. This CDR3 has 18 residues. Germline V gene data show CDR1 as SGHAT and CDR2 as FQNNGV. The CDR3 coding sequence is TGTGCCAGTAGTCCAACTAGCGGGAGAGTCACTGGGGCCAACGTCCTGACTTTC. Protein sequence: CASSPTSGRVTGANVLTF.

The CDR3 loop reads CSIDSAGGSWNEQFF. The CDR3 DNA sequence: TGCAGTATTGACTCAGCGGGGGGGTCGTGGAATGAGCAGTTCTTC. The rearrangement joins TRBV20-1 to TRBJ2-1, with 10 positions matching TRBD2. The CDR3 contains 15 residues. Germline-derived CDR1 and CDR2 are DFQATT and SNEGSKA (reference sequence). J gave up 7 bases and V 8 bases, and 14 bases lay outside the gene matches.

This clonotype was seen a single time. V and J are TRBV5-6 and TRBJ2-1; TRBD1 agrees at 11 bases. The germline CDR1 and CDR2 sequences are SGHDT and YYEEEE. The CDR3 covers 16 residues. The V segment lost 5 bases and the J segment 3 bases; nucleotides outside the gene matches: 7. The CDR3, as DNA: TGTGCCAGCAGTAAGGACAGGGGGCAAGTCTACAATGAGCAGTTCTTC. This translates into CASSKDRGQVYNEQFF.

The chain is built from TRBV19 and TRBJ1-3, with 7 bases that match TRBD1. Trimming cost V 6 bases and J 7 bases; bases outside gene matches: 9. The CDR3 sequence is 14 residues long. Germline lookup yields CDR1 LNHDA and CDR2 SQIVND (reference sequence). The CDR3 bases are TGTGCCAGTAGAAGTTCTGGGACAGCTAACACCATATATTTT. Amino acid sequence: CASRSSGTANTIYF.

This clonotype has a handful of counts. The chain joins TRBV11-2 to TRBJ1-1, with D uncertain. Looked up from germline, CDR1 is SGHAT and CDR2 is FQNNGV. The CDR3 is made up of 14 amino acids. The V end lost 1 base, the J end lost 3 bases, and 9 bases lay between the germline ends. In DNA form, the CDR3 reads TGTGCCAGCAGCTTAGGACTTCAGTACACTGAAGCTTTCTTT. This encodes CASSLGLQYTEAFF.

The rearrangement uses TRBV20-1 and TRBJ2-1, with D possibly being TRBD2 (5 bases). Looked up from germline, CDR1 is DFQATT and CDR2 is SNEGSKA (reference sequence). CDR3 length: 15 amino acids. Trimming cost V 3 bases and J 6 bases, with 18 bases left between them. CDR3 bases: TGCAGTGCTAGCTCTCTGCCGCGAGGGAGCAATGAGCAGTTCTTC. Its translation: CSASSLPRGSNEQFF.

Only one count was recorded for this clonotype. The CDR3 region has the DNA TGCAGTGCCCAGGAAATTCAGCCCCAGCATTTT. Its protein product is CSAQEIQPQHF. The rearrangement links TRBV29-1 to TRBJ1-5; D is unresolved. The CDR3 sequence is 11 residues long. Germline V lookup: CDR1 SQVTM, CDR2 ANQGSEA.

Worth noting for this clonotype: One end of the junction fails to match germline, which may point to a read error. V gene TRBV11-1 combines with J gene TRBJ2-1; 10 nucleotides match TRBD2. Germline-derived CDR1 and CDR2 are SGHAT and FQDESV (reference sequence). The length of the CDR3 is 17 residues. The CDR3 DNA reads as TGTGCCAGCAGCGAATCTTACAGCGGGGGGGCCTACAATGAGCAGTTGTTC. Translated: CASSESYSGGAYNEQLF.

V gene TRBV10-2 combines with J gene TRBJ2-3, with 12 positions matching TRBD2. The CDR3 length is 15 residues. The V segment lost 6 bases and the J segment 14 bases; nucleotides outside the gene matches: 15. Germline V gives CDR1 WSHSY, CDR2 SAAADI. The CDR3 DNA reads TGCGCCAGCAGGCTGACTAGCGGGAGCTCAGATATGCGGTATTTT. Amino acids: CASRLTSGSSDMRYF.

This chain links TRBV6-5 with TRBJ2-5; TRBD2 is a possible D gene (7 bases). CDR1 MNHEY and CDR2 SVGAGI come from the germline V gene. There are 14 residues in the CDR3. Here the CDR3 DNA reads TGTACTAGCAGTGATACAGGGACCGCGGGGGCCCAGTACTTC. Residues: CTSSDTGTAGAQYF.

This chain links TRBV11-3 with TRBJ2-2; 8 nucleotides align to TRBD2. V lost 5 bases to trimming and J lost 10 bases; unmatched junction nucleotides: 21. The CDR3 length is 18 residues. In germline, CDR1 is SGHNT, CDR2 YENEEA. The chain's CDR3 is CASSPRGAGVYRAVELFF. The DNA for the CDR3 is TGTGCCAGCAGCCCCCGGGGAGCGGGAGTATACAGAGCCGTGGAGCTGTTTTTT.